Given below is one T cell receptor beta chain in context. The antigen is not known. This sample is drawn from a study of cytomegalovirus exposure and HLA in healthy donors. General study findings and limits: Reportedly, cytomegalovirus status was diagnosed with high sensitivity and specificity. TCR beta sequences reportedly predicted most subjects' HLA-A and HLA-B alleles accurately.

This PCR relied on a set of 60 Vbeta primers and 13 Jbeta primers. TCRdb's table, derived via immunoSEQ multiplex PCR, lists solely in-frame clones and lacks some. This table has around 180,000 clones, more than 80% appearing once. The sequence came from a male donor in good health and CMV-seronegative. The material sequenced was PBMCs.

The CDR3 loop reads CASSPIPVGAGAYNEQFF. CDR3 nucleotides: TGTGCCAGCAGCCCTATCCCAGTGGGAGCGGGGGCATACAATGAGCAGTTCTTC. The rearrangement uses TRBV7-3 and TRBJ2-1; 8 positions match TRBD2. V lost 5 bases and J lost 4; bases outside the gene matches: 16. CDR1 is SGHTA and CDR2 is FQGTGA in the germline V gene. The CDR3 has 18 residues.